Following are 8 T cell receptor beta chains from one sample sequenced in a study of blood T cells in healthy people across ages. Primers used in a second PCR of roughly 7 to 12 cycles were a sample-barcoded 5' primer and a J-beta primer mix. Using its own MiXCR run on the 5' RACE reads, TCRdb lists one record per CDR3 protein. The repertoire consists of some 1.4 million distinct CDR3 sequences, with 42% occurring once and the leading ten covering roughly 7.9%. The sequenced sample was blood. The receptors were gathered from a woman aged 18-29 years in good health.

The chain uses TRBV6-1 and TRBJ2-6, with D possibly TRBD2 on 5 matching bases. Germline lookup yields CDR1 MNHNS and CDR2 SASEGT. The CDR3 has 17 amino acids. V was cut by 4 bases and J by 0 bases, with 13 bases left in between. In DNA, the CDR3 is TGTGCCAGCAGTGCCACGGGGAACCCCTCTGGGGCCAACGTCCTGACTTTC. Encoded protein: CASSATGNPSGANVLTF.

This clonotype was picked up a small number of times. The rearrangement uses TRBV5-1 and TRBJ2-3; possibly TRBD1 for D (6 bases). The CDR3 covers 15 residues. V was shortened by 1 base and J by 4 bases, with 13 bases between the two germline ends. The germline V gene has CDR1 SGHRS and CDR2 YFSETQ. Here the CDR3 reads CASSLSGPGADTQYF. The CDR3, as DNA: TGCGCCAGCAGCTTGTCGGGGCCAGGGGCAGATACGCAGTATTTT. The entire variable domain, with the rest obtained from reference TRBV5-1 and TRBJ2-3, is as follows: KAGVTQTPRYLIKTRGQQVTLSCSPISGHRSVSWYQQTPGQGLQFLFEYFSETQRNKGNFPGRFSGRQFSNSRSEMNVSTLELGDSALYLCASSLSGPGADTQYFGPGTRLTVL.

This clonotype was recorded a few times. This sequence joins TRBV7-2 and TRBJ2-3; perhaps TRBD2 as D (6 bases). V lost 2 bases and J 5 bases, leaving 11 bases between the germline ends. The CDR3 sequence is 14 residues long. In germline, CDR1 is SGHTA, CDR2 FQGNSA. In DNA, the CDR3 is TGTGCCAGCAGCTTACTCCAAGCGGGAGATACGCAGTATTTT. Its protein is CASSLLQAGDTQYF.

This clonotype occurred a few times. The chain combines TRBV5-1 with TRBJ2-3; 9 positions match TRBD2. This CDR3 is built from 18 residues. CDR1 is SGHRS, CDR2 YFSETQ, per germline. Trimming took 0 bases from V and 0 from J; bases not matched to a gene: 8. The DNA for the CDR3 is TGCGCCAGCAGCTTGGGGCCAGCGGGGGGATCTAGCACAGATACGCAGTATTTT. It codes for CASSLGPAGGSSTDTQYF.

In its sample, this clonotype was seen a few times. The rearrangement joins TRBV28 to TRBJ2-1; D ambiguous. Germline lookup yields CDR1 MDHEN and CDR2 SYDVKM. V was clipped by 3 bases and J by 2 bases, with 8 bases between them. The CDR3 covers 14 residues. The CDR3 coding sequence is TGTGCCAGCAGTTTCCGGAACCCCTACAATGAGCAGTTCTTC. It codes for CASSFRNPYNEQFF.

V is TRBV6-5 and J is TRBJ1-1, with 9 positions matching TRBD1. The CDR3 spans 14 residues. With V trimmed by 6 bases and J by 3 bases, 5 bases remained unmatched. Germline values: CDR1 MNHEY, CDR2 SVGAGI. The CDR3 region is CASSGDRDYTEAFF. The CDR3 DNA is TGTGCCAGCAGCGGGGACAGGGACTACACTGAAGCTTTCTTT.

The V call is TRBV7-2, the J call TRBJ2-1; TRBD2 matches 8 bases. Per germline, CDR1 SGHTA and CDR2 FQGNSA. The length of the CDR3 is 16 residues. J gave up 3 bases and V 1 base, and 5 bases lay outside the gene matches. CDR3 residues: CASSLVARGVYNEQFF. The CDR3 nucleotides read TGTGCCAGCAGCTTAGTGGCGCGGGGGGTCTACAATGAGCAGTTCTTC.

CDR3 sequence reads: CASSGQGQGGDGYTF. The DNA for the CDR3 is TGTGCCAGCAGCGGCCAAGGACAGGGGGGAGACGGCTACACCTTC. The chain joins TRBV9 to TRBJ1-2; TRBD1 matches at 10 bases. Unmatched junction bases numbered 10, after V lost 3 bases and J lost 8 bases. The CDR3 sequence is 15 residues long. From germline, CDR1 is SGDLS and CDR2 YYNGEE.